This is a list of T cell receptor beta chains from one sample in a study of blood T cell repertoires in COVID-19. Repertoires were generated with immunoSEQ multiplex PCR, while TCRdb's copy carries only in-frame clones and drops some. The profile covers roughly 140,000 clones, with 85% appearing a single time and around 6.5% taken by the ten largest. Sequencing used PBMCs or T cells enriched from blood (not recorded which). These receptors all come from a middle-aged woman who had recovered from COVID-19. CDR3s include the opening cysteine and the closing phenylalanine or tryptophan.

v_call cdr3_aa
TRBV7-2 CASVELAGGLGEQFF
TRBV29-1 CSGSGQGEYF
TRBV9 CASTLGEVGTGELFF
TRBV19 CASTKAGTGYEQYF
TRBV11-2 CASSPRQGWYEQYF
TRBV6-2/TRBV6-3 CASSPRGGLNSNQPQHF
TRBV5-6 CASSLAGGTNNEQFF
TRBV7-8 CASSLATGGPGGQYF
TRBV15 CATSREQGLGAFF
TRBV3-1/TRBV3-2 CASSHGGVWEKLFF
TRBV10-2 CASSETGFDQPQHF
TRBV11-2 CASSMRDRGPTDTQYF
TRBV5-8 CASSLGLAVEDTQYF
TRBV5-1 CASSDHRDTGELFF
TRBV9 CASSVAGRRGSYTF
TRBV7-9 CASSLRRGMSSGNTIYF
TRBV5-1 CASSTDSRGGNEQFF
TRBV6-5 CASSYSVTAGGYEQYF
TRBV9 CASSPRDRPNEQFF
TRBV28 CASRGLAGQETQYF
TRBV4-2 CASSLGTSANNEQFF
TRBV5-8 CASSRGQEPNWYGYTF
TRBV29-1 CSVDEGLGKLFF
TRBV9 CASSVVSGRVGDTQYF
TRBV29-1 CSVEQNTEAFF
TRBV5-1 CASSPAVATHLFF
TRBV11-2 CASSLSGDTQYF
TRBV9 CASSITLGDEQYF
TRBV3-1/TRBV3-2 CASSQEWQDNEKLFF
TRBV7-3 CATGRELNRDGYTF
TRBV4-1 CASSSSGNYGYTF
TRBV7-8 CASSLPPTRPGYEQYF
TRBV29-1 CSVATGEGYTF
TRBV3-1/TRBV3-2 CASSQLAGDGETQYF
TRBV2 CASSSAGGMVFEYF
TRBV6-5 CASSLSGVFYEQYF
TRBV10-3 CAITAQVLAGGLNEQFF
TRBV30 CAWSLGGLSAEQYF
TRBV11-2 CASSLSNPTEATNEKLFF
TRBV15 CATSRGRDRDTEAFF
TRBV5-4 CASSLGAVPTNYGYTF
TRBV7-9 CASSFHPGQGVDTQYF
TRBV28 CASSSLGGSSYNSPLHF
TRBV2 CASSDLYYNEQFF
TRBV5-1 CASSLEGQGDTDTQYF
TRBV11-2 CASSTGQVLNQPQHF
TRBV12-3/TRBV12-4 CASSFNSNEKLFF
TRBV5-4 CASSADQAGWNTGELFF
TRBV30 CACPRGQGIGKLFF
TRBV5-1 CASSAGQTSYEQYF
TRBV29-1 CSVEGGVRQGIAEAFF
TRBV9 CASSADSGGGTGELFF
TRBV12-5 CASGLVRASGGADEQFF